This T cell receptor beta chain derives from a study of T cell responses to AZD1222 COVID-19 vaccine. General observations from the study: Unmutated regions of variants are reportedly targeted by nearly half of spike-specific TCRs. AZD1222 recipients seropositive at baseline numbered only 5 to 7. Rises in breadth and depth of Spike-specific TCRs came after two AZD1222 doses.

Produced via immunoSEQ multiplex PCR; TCRdb's table is partial and in-frame only. The sample has nearly 80,000 clones, approximately 80% seen once; the top ten hold roughly a fifth. The V end lost 1 base, the J end lost 2 bases, and 8 bases lay between the germline ends. Germline V gene data show CDR1 as SNHLY and CDR2 as FYNNEI. The CDR3 is 14 residues long. A word on this clone: The target antigen is unknown.

The V call is TRBV2, the J call TRBJ1-1; no definite D call. The TCR was taken from an adult in good health. Specimen: peripheral blood, collected on day 0 of AZD1222 vaccination. The CDR3 loop reads CASSEVLPNTEAFF. The CDR3 DNA reads TGTGCCAGCAGTGAAGTCCTCCCTAACACTGAAGCTTTCTTT.